By frequency in the sample, the clone carrying this TCR beta chain is medium-sized. Its antigen is still unknown. The data derive from a study of vaccination and CD4 T cells after COVID-19. Study overall: Six males and four females constituted the convalescent cohort, two of whom were Hispanic. Each of the control cultures got a CEFX pool, an HIV-1 Nef pool, or no peptide.

The treatment was: approximately 9-day PBMC culture with coronavirus spike peptide pools or control peptides (ViraFEST assay). Oncomine TCR Beta short-read sequencing was applied to DNA from cultured CD4+ T cells. The genomic DNA was obtained from cultured CD4+ T cells by extraction with the QIAamp micro DNA kit. MiXCR, run by TCRdb on the PCR reads, gives a single entry per CDR3 protein. The data show 9,500 to 15,000 distinct CDR3 sequences, approximately 60% seen once. Material: CD4+ T cells from blood, cultured in vitro. The clonotype was recovered from a human donor who had recovered from COVID-19.

This CDR3 reads CASRWAKGDGQPQHF. CDR3 sequence (DNA): TGTGCCAGCAGGTGGGCCAAGGGAGACGGCCAGCCCCAGCATTTT. This chain links TRBV6-2 or TRBV6-3 with TRBJ1-5; D gene unclear. The germline gives CDR1 MNHEY, CDR2 SVGEGT. The CDR3 covers 15 residues. V dropped 6 bases and J dropped 7 bases, with 19 bases sitting between them.